The clone carrying this TCR beta chain was counted a few times. The target antigen is unknown. The investigators amplified TCR beta CDR3 regions from RNA transcripts. First-round RT-PCR with HTBI primers amplified the TCR CDR3 region. TCRdb analysed the multiplex PCR reads with MiXCR anew, one entry per CDR3 protein. The data hold about 400,000 distinct CDR3 sequences, with over 10% observed a single time. Graves' hyperthyroidism is called stable when ophthalmopathy does not progress within 18 months. Orbital computed tomography, thyroid ultrasound, serum thyroxine and TRAb, and clinical symptoms together informed the diagnoses. Isolation of PBMCs was performed on around 9.3 ml fresh peripheral blood. V was clipped by 3 bases and J by 7 bases; unmatched bases: 8. The CDR3 is 15 residues long. Germline CDR1 MGHRA, CDR2 YSYEKL. This entry is derived from a study of T cells in Graves' hyperthyroidism and ophthalmopathy.

Notes on the study in general: With a median lead of 6.5 months before onset, the model predicted ophthalmopathy.

The sequence was collected from a young woman with Graves' hyperthyroidism. The rearrangement joins TRBV4-1 to TRBJ2-2; 7 bases align to TRBD1. Input material: blood. In DNA form, the CDR3 reads TGCGCCAGCAGCCAGGAAAGGGGGCTGGTCGGGGAGCTGTTTTTT. It yields the protein CASSQERGLVGELFF.